At least ten counts were recorded for the clone carrying this T cell receptor beta chain. Its antigen remains unidentified. Ophthalmopathy absent within 18 months of follow-up marked hyperthyroidism as stable. Other autoimmune diseases, uncontrolled infections, pregnancy and lactation each led to patient exclusion. This CDR3 has 14 amino acids. Unmatched junction bases numbered 3, after V lost 6 bases and J lost 2 bases. Transcripts of RNA were the source for amplifying TCR beta CDR3 regions. RT-PCR with HTBI primers came first, then second-round multiplex PCR. TCRdb reprocessed the multiplex PCR reads via MiXCR and lists one record per CDR3 protein. The sample carries just over 600,000 distinct CDR3 sequences, around a fifth recorded once. The record originates from a study of Graves' ophthalmopathy and Graves' hyperthyroidism. Study-wide background: Untreated patients at initial diagnosis provided peripheral blood. Study-level findings and limits: The authors also found most expanded thyroid clonotypes above 0.001 frequency in blood.

The sequence was collected from a woman under 30 with stable Graves' hyperthyroidism. Some clones in this sample may be carry-over from other donors' samples. The V call is TRBV12-3 or TRBV12-4, the J call TRBJ2-7; 11 bases map to TRBD2. Input material: peripheral blood. The CDR3 here is CASRGGLAAYEQYF. As DNA, the CDR3 is TGTGCCAGCAGGGGGGGACTAGCGGCCTACGAGCAGTACTTC.